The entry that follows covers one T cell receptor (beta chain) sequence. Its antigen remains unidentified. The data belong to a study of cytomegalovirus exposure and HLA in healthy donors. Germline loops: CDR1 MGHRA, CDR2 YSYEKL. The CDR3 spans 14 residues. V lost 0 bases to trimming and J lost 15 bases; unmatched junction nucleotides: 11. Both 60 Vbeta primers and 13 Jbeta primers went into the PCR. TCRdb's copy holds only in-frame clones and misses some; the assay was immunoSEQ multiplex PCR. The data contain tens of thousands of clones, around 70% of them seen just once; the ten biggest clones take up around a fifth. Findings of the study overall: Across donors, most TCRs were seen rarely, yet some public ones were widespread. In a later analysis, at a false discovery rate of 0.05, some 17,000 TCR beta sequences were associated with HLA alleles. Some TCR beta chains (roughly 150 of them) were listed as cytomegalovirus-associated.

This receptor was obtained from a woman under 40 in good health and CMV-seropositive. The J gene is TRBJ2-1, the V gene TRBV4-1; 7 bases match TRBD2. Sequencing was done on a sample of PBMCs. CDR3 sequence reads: CASSQDYSTSNLFF. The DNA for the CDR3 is TGCGCCAGCAGCCAAGATTATTCGACTAGCAATCTGTTCTTC.